This TCR beta chain was captured in a study of shared clonotypes between healthy human individuals (dated by TCRdb to about 2020). Regarding the complete study: A couple of women and a few men aged 18 to 49 years were included in the cohort. For each donor, CD4 naive and CD4 memory were each run on three plates, CD8 naive on two plates, and CD8 memory on one plate. The study deeply sequenced blood TCR repertoires of five healthy adults to estimate repertoire size and the extent of clonotype sharing between individuals. Libraries were prepared and TCR repertoires were sequenced by different laboratories using diverse techniques, in order to increase sequencing depth and limit assay-specific biases. Each donor's leukapheresis produced roughly between roughly 0.94 and 9.5 billion PBMCs. The study at large found these results: Pairwise subsampling led to the expectation that sequencing depth would affect the degree of clonotype sharing among donors. Naive subsets generally had larger estimated clonotype richness than memory subsets. About 5% of naive CD4, 3.5% of naive CD8, roughly 2.5% of memory CD4, and less than 0.45% of memory CD8 clonotypes were shared across a handful of donors. Incomplete sequencing was indicated by rarefaction of sorted-subset datasets, despite the large sequencing depth. The genetic and exposure-history diversity represented was limited by the small number of donors. Compared with non-shared clonotypes, the clonotypes found in all four sorted-subset donors had higher generation probabilities. Sampling was limited to blood, and TCR repertoires in tissue likely differ from TCR repertoires in blood.

In the case of this clone: Its antigen target is currently unknown. Per-nucleotide qualities are absent, and no much larger clonotype sits a single base away.

The donors were healthy, HIV-negative adults with no recently reported acute infections or vaccinations. Only Caucasian adults living in Nashville, Tennessee, USA were represented among the donors. CD4+ T cells were enriched by magnetic negative selection; naive cells were then positively selected on CD45RA, and the negative fraction formed the memory subset. Blood was obtained by leukapheresis, after which PBMCs were separated by Ficoll-Histopaque density gradient centrifugation and cryopreserved in liquid nitrogen vapor phase. Purity and quantity of every magnetically sorted T cell population were checked by analytical flow cytometry. Genomic DNA was isolated from every sorted fraction and measured by UV absorbance on a Nanodrop 2000c. Trimming removed 0 bases from V and 5 bases from J, leaving 12 bases between the germline ends. Via the germline V gene, CDR1 is KGHSH and CDR2 LQKENI. Taken from cysteine to phenylalanine, the CDR3 has 15 residues. The kept DNA is CDR3 alone, 45 bases in frame from the first base.

Using the deep immunoSEQ assay, multiplex PCR amplified TCR CDR3 regions from genomic DNA. Extracted genomic DNA from each cell subset was spread evenly across all wells of several immunoSEQ 96-well plates, with each plate serving as a replicate. For sorted subsets, about 200 ng genomic DNA, equal to 30,000 or so T cell genomes, was loaded into each replicate PCR. Purified libraries were measured with a Qubit 3.0 fluorometer, size-checked on a Bioanalyzer 2100, and measured again with the KAPA Library Quantification kit. Each immunoSEQ 96-well plate was sequenced on its own single-read 150-cycle Illumina NextSeq 550 flow cell. The paper's data handling went like this. Because only junctional sequences without quality scores were contained in the immunoSEQ output, filtering matching that applied to full-length reads could not be performed. To assign V/J genes and CDR3, sequences were annotated using PyIR, a Python wrapper for IgBLAST v1.9, with IMGT germline references. Reads were filtered out if the reads had weak V/J assignments (E-value above 1e-6), no CDR3, stop codons, out-of-frame junctions, or ambiguous translated residues. V3J clonotypes were defined as sequences sharing an identical inferred V gene, J gene, and CDR3 amino acid sequence. The percentage overlap between two repertoires was calculated by dividing the number of shared unique clonotypes by the size of the smaller repertoire. Three approaches were used to assess repertoire richness: RTK rarefaction, the Chao1 estimator, and Recon v2.1 estimates of unobserved clonotypes. Generation probabilities were computed with OLGA for all TCRbeta clonotypes obtained by the gDNA method from a few donors. TCRdb mirrors the immuneACCESS table, restricted to in-frame sequences. Some clones are absent from its copies; in checked studies, under half trace to an unresolved V gene, and the reason for the others is unknown. V and J calls and clone size are those listed in that table; D and trimming were worked out from the DNA. In all, the sample holds some 1 million clones, and about 77% of those were seen once. The ten largest clones add up to roughly 1.5% of the sample.

Sequences were obtained from memory CD4+ T cells sorted from blood. Per the publication, the cell subset or site label means: CD45RA-negative fraction. The sequence joins TRBV18 to TRBJ2-3; a tentative D match to TRBD2 spans 5 bases. The TCR was taken from a man aged 18 to 35 in good health. The CDR3 region reads CASSPPGRGEDTQYF. The nucleotide sequence reads TGTGCCAGCTCACCACCGGGGAGAGGTGAAGATACGCAGTATTTT.